This TCR beta chain was recovered during a study of T-cell reconstitution after alpha-beta-depleted transplantation in children. Unique molecular identifiers were incorporated when the TCRbeta library was constructed. TCRdb re-called the PCR reads through MiXCR, storing one row per CDR3 protein. Among some 300,000 distinct CDR3 sequences, around 10% were seen once, and the ten largest hold 7% to 9.5%. This clonotype has at least ten counts. Germline V lookup: CDR1 LGHNA, CDR2 YSLEER. CDR3 length equals 16 residues. V gave up 4 bases and J gave up 0 bases, with 13 bases separating them. The sample consisted of PBMCs, taken before TCRalphabeta/CD19-depleted stem cell transplant. This chain links TRBV4-3 with TRBJ2-4; D is ambiguous. The TCR originated in a boy in the first two years of life with acute myeloid leukemia, due to receive a stem cell transplant. The CDR3 coding sequence is TGCGCCAGCAGCCCTCTGTACTTCGTAGCCAAAAACATTCAGTACTTC. Protein product: CASSPLYFVAKNIQYF.